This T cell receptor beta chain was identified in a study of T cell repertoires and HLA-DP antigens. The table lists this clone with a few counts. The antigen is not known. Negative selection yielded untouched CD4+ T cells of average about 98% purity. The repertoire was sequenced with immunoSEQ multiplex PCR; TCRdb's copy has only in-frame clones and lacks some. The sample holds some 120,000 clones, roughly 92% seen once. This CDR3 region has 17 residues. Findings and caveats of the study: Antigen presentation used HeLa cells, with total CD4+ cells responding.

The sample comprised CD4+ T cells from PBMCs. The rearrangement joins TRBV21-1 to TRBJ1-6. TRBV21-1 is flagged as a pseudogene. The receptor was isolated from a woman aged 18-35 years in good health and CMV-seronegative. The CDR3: CASSPIGGGQRHSPLHF. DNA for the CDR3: TGTGCCAGCAGCCCTATTGGGGGGGGACAGAGGCATTCACCCCTCCACTTT.